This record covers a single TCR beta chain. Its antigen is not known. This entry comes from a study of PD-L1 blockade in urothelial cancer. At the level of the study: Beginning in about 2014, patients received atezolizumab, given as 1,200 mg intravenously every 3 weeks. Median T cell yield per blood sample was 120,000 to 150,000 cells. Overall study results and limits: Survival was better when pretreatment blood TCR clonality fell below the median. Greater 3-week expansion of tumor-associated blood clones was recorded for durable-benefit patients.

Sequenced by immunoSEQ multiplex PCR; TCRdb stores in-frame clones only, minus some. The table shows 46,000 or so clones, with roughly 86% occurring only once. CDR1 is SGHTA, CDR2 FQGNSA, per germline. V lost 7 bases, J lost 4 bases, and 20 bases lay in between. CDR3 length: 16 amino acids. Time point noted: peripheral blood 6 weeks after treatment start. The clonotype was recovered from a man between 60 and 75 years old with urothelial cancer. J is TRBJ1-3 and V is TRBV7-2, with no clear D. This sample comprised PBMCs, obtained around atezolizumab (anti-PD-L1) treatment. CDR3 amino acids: CASTPGLLDSGNTIYF. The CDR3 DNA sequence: TGTGCCAGCACCCCCGGACTGCTTGACTCGGGAAACACCATATATTTT.